This T cell receptor beta chain is from a study of a mutant IDH1 vaccine in newly diagnosed glioma. Notes on the study in general: There were vaccine-induced immune responses in approximately 95% of the patients.

The table came from immunoSEQ multiplex PCR; TCRdb's copy has only in-frame clones and leaves some out. The data show roughly 34,000 clones, about three quarters seen once. CDR1 and CDR2 (germline): SNHLY, FYNNEI. V was shortened by 8 bases and J by 4 bases, with 18 bases between the two germline ends. CDR3 length equals 15 residues. A word on this clone: The antigen is undetermined.

This sample's time point: baseline, week 1 (first vaccination visit). Regarding treatment: pre-vaccination baseline after standard-of-care therapy. The source material was peripheral blood mononuclear cells (PBMCs), sampled from a glioma patient treated with radiotherapy, temozolomide or both. The receptor's source is a man aged 50 to 59 with glioma. Some clones in this sample may be carry-over from other donors' samples. J is TRBJ1-3 and V is TRBV2, with no clear D. The CDR3 protein is CASASTIVEGNTIYF. In DNA, the CDR3 is TGTGCCAGCGCGTCGACTATTGTTGAAGGAAACACCATATATTTT.